This T cell receptor (beta chain) was identified in a study of blood T cell repertoires in COVID-19. Looking at the study overall: Sources were T cells, B-cell-depleted T cells, or PBMCs; the material itself was cDNA or gDNA.

Authors' processing steps: Using reference gene primer amplification, nucleated cell counts were estimated. Clones were sequenced by immunoSEQ multiplex PCR, and TCRdb holds only the in-frame ones, with some missing. V and J calls and clone size are given by that table; D and trimming were obtained from the DNA. The sample comprises about 150,000 clones, 65% to 90% of which are singletons, and around an eighth rests with the top ten. One Seattle source followed patients from active infection through their disease course. This CDR3 contains 15 residues. Germline trimming cut 3 bases from V and 4 bases from J; bases unmatched to any gene: 5. In germline, CDR1 is SGHRS, CDR2 YFSETQ.

The chain combines TRBV5-1 with TRBJ1-1; 11 bases line up with TRBD1. The specimen sequenced was peripheral blood. The source is a woman between 55 and 75 years old with COVID-19, enrolled during active disease. The CDR3 sequence: CASSSGQGAVTEAFF. CDR3 nucleotide sequence: TGCGCCAGCAGCTCCGGACAGGGGGCGGTCACTGAAGCTTTCTTT.